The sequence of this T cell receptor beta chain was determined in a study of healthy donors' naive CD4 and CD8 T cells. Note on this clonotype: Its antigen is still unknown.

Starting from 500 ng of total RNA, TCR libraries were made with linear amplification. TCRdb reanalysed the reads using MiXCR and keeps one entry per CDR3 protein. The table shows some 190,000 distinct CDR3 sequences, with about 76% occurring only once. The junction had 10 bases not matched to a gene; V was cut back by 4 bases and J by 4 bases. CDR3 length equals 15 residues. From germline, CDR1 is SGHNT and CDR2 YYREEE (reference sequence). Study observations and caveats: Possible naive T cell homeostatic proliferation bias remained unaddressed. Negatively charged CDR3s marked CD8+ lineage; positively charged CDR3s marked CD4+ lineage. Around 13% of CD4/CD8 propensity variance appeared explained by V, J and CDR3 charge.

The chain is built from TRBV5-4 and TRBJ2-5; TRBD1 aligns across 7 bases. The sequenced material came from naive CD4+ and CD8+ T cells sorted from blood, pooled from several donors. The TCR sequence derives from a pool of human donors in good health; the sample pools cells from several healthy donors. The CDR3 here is CASSDRQGSGETQYF. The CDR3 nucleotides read TGTGCCAGCAGCGATAGACAGGGAAGTGGAGAGACCCAGTACTTC.